This entry features one T cell receptor (beta chain) sequence. The CDR3 consists of 16 residues. J lost 5 bases, V lost 3 bases, and 9 bases had no gene match. Germline assignment: CDR1 SGHRS and CDR2 YFSETQ. The data were taken from a study of blood T cell repertoires in COVID-19. The wider study: Samples taken during acute and convalescent COVID-19 were collected in the United States, Italy and Spain. T cells, B-cell-depleted T cells, or PBMCs supplied cDNA or gDNA.

Clones were read by immunoSEQ multiplex PCR, and TCRdb kept only the in-frame ones, dropping some. In the table there are 110,000 to 150,000 clones, about 80% of which are singletons. This receptor was obtained from a human donor in a cohort sampled during active COVID-19. The sequencing sample was made of peripheral blood. J is TRBJ1-4 and V is TRBV5-1; TRBD1 aligns across 8 bases. The CDR3: CASSSDGQGQNEKLFF. The DNA for the CDR3 is TGCGCCAGCAGCTCCGATGGACAGGGCCAAAATGAAAAACTGTTTTTT.